This record concerns one T cell receptor beta chain sequence. It lacks a known antigen. Within one base of it there is no much larger clone, and no base qualities were kept. TCRbeta CDR3 regions were amplified from genomic DNA by means of the immunoSEQ Assay, a bias-controlled multiplex PCR. Per the source publication's procedure: Nucleated cell counts per sample were estimated from amplification of reference gene primers within the assay. Sequence reads were collapsed and filtered to measure the absolute abundance of every unique TCRbeta CDR3 rearrangement. For each sample, productive Simpson clonality was calculated as the square root of Simpson's diversity index across productive rearrangements. Entries here come from immuneACCESS through TCRdb and include only in-frame sequences with V and J called. Some clones fail to appear in such tables; in the studies checked, an unresolved V gene covers under half of the shortfall, and the cause of the remainder is unknown. V and J calls and clone size are those listed in that table; D and trimming were worked out from the DNA. The sample records approximately 110,000 clones, 65% to 80% of which are singletons. The ten largest make up less than 20% of the sample.

Whole blood was collected in K2EDTA tubes by collaborating institutions according to the institutions' own protocols. For TCRbeta analysis, collaborators shipped samples in one of three forms: frozen whole blood, isolated PBMCs, or DNA extracted from either of those sample types. These data originate in a study of blood T cell repertoires in COVID-19 (dated by TCRdb to about 2020). Context from the whole study: Samples from collaborators originated in the United States, Italy and Spain and spanned both the acute and convalescent phases of COVID-19. The material from the prospective study consisted of cDNA or gDNA derived from T cells, B-cell-depleted T cells, or PBMCs. Subjects who had been exposed to COVID-19, were actively infected with it, or had recovered from it provided the deeply sampled blood TCRbeta repertoires that made up the dataset. The repertoires were made available in a free public database intended to serve as a resource for research on the immune response to SARS-CoV-2. Samples were obtained from the ongoing ImmuneRACE study (first 160 participants) and from over 1,000 subjects provided by 6 global collaborators. A de-identified subject ID, COVID-19 status, age in years and sex were almost always included in the sample metadata. Where available, HLA class I and class II types were obtained from metadata supplied by the sample provider rather than from assay-based typing. Paper-wide results and their limitations: How much clinical and demographic metadata was included differed by source and by participant, and the metadata was provided uncurated.

The CDR3 covers 14 residues, taking in both the cysteine and the phenylalanine. Only the CDR3 DNA stays, 42 bases, in frame from base 1. Via the germline V gene, CDR1 is SNHLY and CDR2 FYNNEI. The junction carries 13 bases between V and J, which are trimmed by 6 bases and 2 bases respectively. The receptor chain draws on TRBV2 and TRBJ1-1; there is no confident call for the D gene. The TCR comes from a woman in her seventies with acute or convalescent COVID-19. Specimen: peripheral blood. The nucleotide sequence reads as follows: TGTGCCAGCAGGGTTTCGGGTCTTAACACTGAAGCTTTCTTT. Its amino acids are CASRVSGLNTEAFF.